This TCR beta chain was profiled in a study of T cell repertoires in cytomegalovirus infection. Findings of the study overall: In two of eight donors, the top clonotype was HLA-C-restricted CMV-specific.

After removal of 5 bases from V and 1 base from J, the junction contained 13 bases not matched to a gene. CDR3 size: 17 residues. CDR1 is LNHNV, CDR2 YYDKDF, per germline (reference sequence). TCRdb re-analysed the reads in MiXCR, keeping a single row per CDR3 protein. The sample records about 190,000 distinct CDR3 sequences, approximately 9.6% being singletons. This clonotype has a count of ten or more. Its matching antigen is unknown. This rearrangement joins TRBV15 to TRBJ1-2; 7 positions match TRBD1. The sample taken for sequencing was PBMCs. The source is a human donor in good health (CMV status not recorded). Some clones in this sample may be carry-over from other donors' samples. The CDR3 loop is CATSGRQGRKDNYGYTF. The CDR3 DNA follows: TGTGCCACCAGCGGTAGACAGGGTCGGAAGGATAACTATGGCTACACCTTC.